These 22 T cell receptor beta chains originate from one sample sequenced in a study of T cell responses to AZD1222 COVID-19 vaccine. The method was immunoSEQ multiplex PCR; TCRdb's version includes in-frame clones alone and lacks a portion of them. The sample yields about 150,000 clones, around nine tenths seen once. Sequenced material: peripheral blood, taken on day 0 of AZD1222 vaccination. All receptors derive from an adult in good health.

The chain carries TRBV6-1 and TRBJ1-5; the D gene is possibly TRBD1 (6 bases). The CDR3 has 17 amino acids. Germline CDR1 MNHNS, CDR2 SASEGT. V was shortened by 2 bases and J by 4 bases, with 18 bases between the two germline ends. CDR3 DNA sequence: TGTGCCAGCAGTGAACAGGGGCGGGATTCGGGGAATCAGCCCCAGCATTTT. It codes for CASSEQGRDSGNQPQHF.

The chain joins TRBV5-1 to TRBJ1-2; D is perhaps TRBD1 (6 bases). This CDR3 spans 14 amino acids. Germline CDR1 reads SGHRS; CDR2 reads YFSETQ. Trimming removed 4 bases at V and 6 bases at J, with 16 bases between. CDR3 in amino acids: CASSASQGQNGYTF. In nucleotides, the CDR3 is TGCGCCAGCAGCGCCTCACAGGGTCAGAATGGCTACACCTTC.

In its sample, this clone was seen once. V and J are TRBV2 and TRBJ1-1; D possibly corresponds to TRBD1 (6 bases). CDR1 and CDR2 (germline): SNHLY, FYNNEI. This CDR3 comprises 13 residues. V lost 4 bases to trimming and J lost 3 bases, with 9 bases between them. CDR3: CASSGQAHTEAFF. CDR3 coding DNA: TGTGCCAGCAGTGGACAGGCCCACACTGAAGCTTTCTTT.

The CDR3 region is CASSILAEETQYF. Written as DNA, the CDR3 is TGTGCCAGTAGTATTCTAGCGGAAGAGACCCAGTACTTC. The chain is built from TRBV19 and TRBJ2-5; 7 bases map to TRBD2. The ends lost 3 bases at V and 3 bases at J; junction bases unmatched: 1. This CDR3 is built from 13 residues. Germline V lookup: CDR1 LNHDA, CDR2 SQIVND (reference sequence). Complete variable domain (other parts from reference TRBV19 and TRBJ2-5): DGGITQSPKYLFRKEGQNVTLSCEQNLNHDAMYWYRQDPGQGLRLIYYSQIVNDFQKGDIAEGYSVSREKKESFPLTVTSAQKNPTAFYLCASSILAEETQYFGPGTRLLVL.

This clone was seen a few times. The V call is TRBV6-1, the J call TRBJ2-7, with a possible D match to TRBD1 (5 bases). The CDR3 runs to 14 residues. V dropped 5 bases and J dropped 4 bases, with 15 bases sitting between them. Looked up from germline, CDR1 is MNHNS and CDR2 is SASEGT. The CDR3 nucleotides are TGTGCCAGCAGTTTGGGGCCGGATCGTTACGAGCAGTACTTC. Its translation: CASSLGPDRYEQYF.

The chain couples TRBV4-3 to TRBJ2-3; D not resolved. The V end was cut by 4 bases, the J end by 4 bases, with 12 bases between. The CDR3 consists of 14 residues. Germline values: CDR1 LGHNA, CDR2 YSLEER. The CDR3 region has the DNA TGCGCCAGCAGCCGCAACGTAGTGGCAGATACGCAGTATTTT. Its protein is CASSRNVVADTQYF.

The rearrangement uses TRBV5-8 and TRBJ1-6, with TRBD1 matching 8 bases. V was clipped by 5 bases and J by 9 bases; unmatched bases: 4. The germline V gene encodes CDR1 SGHTS and CDR2 YDEGEE. The length of the CDR3 is 13 residues. The CDR3 spells CASSTRGPSPLHF. Written as DNA, the CDR3 is TGTGCCAGCAGTACCAGGGGGCCTTCACCCCTCCACTTT.

The chain combines TRBV4-2 with TRBJ2-5; D is perhaps TRBD2 (5 bases). This CDR3 is built from 16 residues. Germline V CDR1 and CDR2: LGHNA, YNFKEQ. Between the trimmed V and J ends, which lost 1 base and 1 base, there was a span of 13 bases. In DNA form, the CDR3 reads TGTGCCAGCAGCCAAGGCGGAAGCGGTATCCAAGAGACCCAGTACTTC. Protein: CASSQGGSGIQETQYF.

V gene TRBV12-2 combines with J gene TRBJ1-4. TRBV12-2 is a pseudogene locus. The CDR3 runs to 15 residues. This CDR3 reads CASRLAADFNEKLFF. The DNA of the CDR3 is TGTGCAAGTCGCTTAGCGGCAGACTTTAATGAAAAACTGTTTTTT.

J is TRBJ1-5 and V is TRBV6-5, with unresolved D. The germline V gene has CDR1 MNHEY and CDR2 SVGAGI. V lost 2 bases to trimming and J lost 0 bases, with 8 bases between them. This CDR3 region has 15 residues. This chain's CDR3 is CASSYRQDSNQPQHF. The CDR3 bases are TGTGCCAGCAGTTACCGGCAGGATAGCAATCAGCCCCAGCATTTT.

For the CDR3, the DNA is TGTGCCAGCTCACTAAAACAGGGGGTAGTTAATTCACCCCTCCACTTT. Translation gives CASSLKQGVVNSPLHF. The V gene is TRBV18, the J gene TRBJ1-6; 8 nucleotides match TRBD1. V dropped 4 bases and J dropped 6; count of bases not matched to a gene: 8. The CDR3 is 16 amino acids. Germline V CDR1 and CDR2: KGHSH, LQKENI.

The chain has TRBV7-3 and TRBJ2-2; 12 bases are a match to TRBD2. There are 15 residues in the CDR3. The trim removed 5 bases at V and 6 bases at J, leaving 4 bases unmatched. CDR1 is SGHTA, CDR2 FQGTGA, per germline. The CDR3 loop reads CASSPLAGGAGELFF. The CDR3 nucleotides are TGTGCCAGCAGCCCACTAGCGGGAGGAGCCGGGGAGCTGTTTTTT.

The chain couples TRBV3-1 (or the pseudogene TRBV3-2) to TRBJ1-2; D not certain. The CDR3 contains 13 residues. V was pared by 3 bases and J by 7 bases, with 12 bases between. The V gene's germline CDR1 is LGHDT and CDR2 YNNKEL (reference sequence). CDR3 in DNA: TGTGCCAGCAGCCAGAATGGCGAACGTGGCTACACCTTC. This encodes CASSQNGERGYTF.

This rearrangement joins TRBV18 to TRBJ2-1; 9 nucleotides align to TRBD2. The ends lost 3 bases at V and 3 bases at J; junction bases unmatched: 3. This CDR3 spans 15 amino acids. The germline V gene encodes CDR1 KGHSH and CDR2 LQKENI. The CDR3 loop is CASSPGAGGYNEQFF. The CDR3 region has the DNA TGTGCCAGCTCACCCGGAGCGGGAGGCTACAATGAGCAGTTCTTC.

This chain joins TRBV6-5 and TRBJ2-2; no definite D call. There are 13 residues in the CDR3. The ends were cut back, 1 base at V and 6 bases at J, with 6 bases in the middle. Germline V CDR1 and CDR2: MNHEY, SVGAGI. The CDR3 protein is CASSYFSPGELFF. In DNA, the CDR3 is TGTGCCAGCAGTTACTTCTCACCCGGGGAGCTGTTTTTT.

This rearrangement joins TRBV29-1 to TRBJ1-1; weak D call: TRBD1 (5 bases). Trimming pared 5 bases from V and 11 bases from J, leaving 30 bases between. The CDR3 is 16 residues long. Germline V lookup: CDR1 SQVTM, CDR2 ANQGSEA. The CDR3 DNA is TGCAGCGTTCCTCGGAACACCGGGACGTGGACAAGTGGGGCTTTCTTT. This gives the protein CSVPRNTGTWTSGAFF.

The genes are TRBV18 and TRBJ2-7; D is tentatively TRBD1 or TRBD2 (5 bases each). V dropped 1 base and J dropped 0 bases, with 13 bases sitting between them. CDR3 length: 16 amino acids. Germline V lookup: CDR1 KGHSH, CDR2 LQKENI. DNA of the CDR3: TGTGCCAGCTCACCACGTGACGGGACGATCTCCTACGAGCAGTACTTC. Translating gives CASSPRDGTISYEQYF.

This chain uses TRBV3-1 (or the pseudogene TRBV3-2) with TRBJ2-7; TRBD2 is a possible D gene (6 bases). CDR3 length equals 16 residues. The germline V and J ends were trimmed by 4 bases and 7 bases, with 23 bases remaining between them. CDR1 and CDR2 (germline): LGHDT, YNNKEL (reference sequence). For the CDR3, the DNA is TGTGCCAGCAGCCTGCAACGGGACTTCACGGGGCTAGAGCAGTACTTC. Encoded protein: CASSLQRDFTGLEQYF.

V usage is TRBV10-2 and J usage is TRBJ2-7, with D possibly being TRBD2 (5 bases). The ends were cut back, 7 bases at V and 2 bases at J, with 12 bases in the middle. Germline CDR1 is WSHSY and CDR2 is SAAADI. This CDR3 has 13 amino acids. CDR3 sequence (DNA): TGCGCCAGCAAAGGCCGGGATCCCTACGAGCAGTACTTC. Protein product: CASKGRDPYEQYF.

The chain combines TRBV28 with TRBJ2-1; perhaps TRBD2 as D (5 bases). V was clipped by 6 bases and J by 2 bases, with 14 bases between them. CDR1 is MDHEN, CDR2 SYDVKM, per germline. The CDR3 has 15 amino acids. This chain's CDR3 is CASSSRGFPYNEQFF. The CDR3 nucleotides read TGTGCCAGCAGCTCGCGAGGGTTCCCCTACAATGAGCAGTTCTTC.

This sequence joins TRBV6-5 and TRBJ1-1, with a tentative D call TRBD1 (6 bases). The CDR3 loop spans 15 amino acids. V lost 4 bases and J 4 bases, leaving 16 bases between the germline ends. CDR1 and CDR2 from the germline V gene are MNHEY and SVGAGI. CDR3 protein: CASSSGQVSGTEAFF. The CDR3 nucleotides read TGTGCCAGCAGTTCGGGACAAGTCAGTGGCACTGAAGCTTTCTTT.

The chain couples TRBV5-6 to TRBJ1-1; TRBD1 aligns across 7 bases. V lost 0 bases and J lost 3; bases outside the gene matches: 14. CDR1 is SGHDT, CDR2 YYEEEE, per germline. The CDR3 extends over 18 amino acids. The CDR3 region is CASSLARTGAALDTEAFF. CDR3 DNA: TGTGCCAGCAGCTTGGCCCGTACAGGGGCGGCCCTCGACACTGAAGCTTTCTTT.